This record concerns one T cell receptor (beta chain) sequence. Its specificity is unknown. This CDR3 region has 17 residues. Per the germline V gene, CDR1 is SEHNR and CDR2 is FQNEAQ (reference sequence). V was clipped by 0 bases and J by 6 bases; unmatched bases: 7. cDNA libraries for TCR alpha and TCR beta, carrying sample barcodes and UMIs, came from 5'RACE with constant-segment primers. TCRdb analysed the 5' RACE reads with MiXCR anew, one entry per CDR3 protein. This table has under 400,000 distinct CDR3 sequences, 21% appearing once. This entry is derived from a study of T-cell memory formation after mild COVID-19. Study-level points and caveats: Clones that shrank (day 15 to 85) were balanced CD4/CD8, whereas later expanders leaned CD4+. Mainly in CM and EM were contracting CD4+ clones; CD8+ were in EMRA.

The chain couples TRBV7-9 to TRBJ2-1; TRBD2 agrees at 11 bases. This clonotype originated in an adult woman who had mild COVID-19 (a few samples of this study predate the infection). Cell type and time point are not known. Sequences were obtained from PBMCs or a T cell subset sorted from them (not recorded which). The chain's CDR3 is CASSLAGPGTSGNEQFF. Here the CDR3 DNA reads TGTGCCAGCAGCTTAGCGGGGCCGGGGACTAGCGGCAATGAGCAGTTCTTC. The full variable domain, completed using reference TRBV7-9 and TRBJ2-1, is DTGVSQNPRHKITKRGQNVTFRCDPISEHNRLYWYRQTLGQGPEFLTYFQNEAQLEKSRLLSDRFSAERPKGSFSTLEIQRTEQGDSAMYLCASSLAGPGTSGNEQFFGPGTRLTVL.